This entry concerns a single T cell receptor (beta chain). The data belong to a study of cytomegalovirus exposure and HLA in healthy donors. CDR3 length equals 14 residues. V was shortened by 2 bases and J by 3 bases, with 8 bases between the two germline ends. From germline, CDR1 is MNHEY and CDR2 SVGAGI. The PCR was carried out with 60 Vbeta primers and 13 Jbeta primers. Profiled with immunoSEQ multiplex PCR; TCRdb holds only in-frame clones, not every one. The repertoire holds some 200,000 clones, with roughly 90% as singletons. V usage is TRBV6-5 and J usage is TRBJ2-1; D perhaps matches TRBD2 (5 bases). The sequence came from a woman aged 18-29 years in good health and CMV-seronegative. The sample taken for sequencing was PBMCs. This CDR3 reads CASSYTSVYNEQFF. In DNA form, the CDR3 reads TGTGCCAGCAGTTACACTAGTGTCTACAATGAGCAGTTCTTC.